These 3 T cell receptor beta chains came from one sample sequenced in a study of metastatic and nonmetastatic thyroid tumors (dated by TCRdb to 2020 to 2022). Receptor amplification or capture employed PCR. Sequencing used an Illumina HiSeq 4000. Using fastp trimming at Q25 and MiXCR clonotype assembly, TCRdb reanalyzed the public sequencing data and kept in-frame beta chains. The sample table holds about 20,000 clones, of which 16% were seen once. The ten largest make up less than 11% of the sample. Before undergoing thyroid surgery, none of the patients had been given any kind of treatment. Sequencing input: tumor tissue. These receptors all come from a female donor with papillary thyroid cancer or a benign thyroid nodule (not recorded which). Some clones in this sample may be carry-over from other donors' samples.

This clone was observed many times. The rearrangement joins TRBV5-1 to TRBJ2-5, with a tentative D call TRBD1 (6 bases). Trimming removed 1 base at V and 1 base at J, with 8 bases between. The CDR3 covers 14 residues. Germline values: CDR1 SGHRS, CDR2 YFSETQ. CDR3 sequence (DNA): TGCGCCAGCAGCTTGCAGGGGCCCCAAGAGACCCAGTACTTC. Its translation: CASSLQGPQETQYF.

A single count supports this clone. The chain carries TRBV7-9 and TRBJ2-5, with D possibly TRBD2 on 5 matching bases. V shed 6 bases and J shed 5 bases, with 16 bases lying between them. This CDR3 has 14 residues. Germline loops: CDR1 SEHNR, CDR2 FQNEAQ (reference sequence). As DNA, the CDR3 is TGTGCCAGCAGTCGAGCGGCCCCGGGGGAGACCCAGTACTTC. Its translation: CASSRAAPGETQYF.

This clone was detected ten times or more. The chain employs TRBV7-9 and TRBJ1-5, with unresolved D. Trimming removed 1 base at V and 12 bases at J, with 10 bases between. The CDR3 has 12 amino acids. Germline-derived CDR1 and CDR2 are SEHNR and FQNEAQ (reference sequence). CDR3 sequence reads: CASSLDGFRQHF. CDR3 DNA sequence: TGTGCCAGCAGCTTAGACGGCTTTCGCCAGCATTTT.